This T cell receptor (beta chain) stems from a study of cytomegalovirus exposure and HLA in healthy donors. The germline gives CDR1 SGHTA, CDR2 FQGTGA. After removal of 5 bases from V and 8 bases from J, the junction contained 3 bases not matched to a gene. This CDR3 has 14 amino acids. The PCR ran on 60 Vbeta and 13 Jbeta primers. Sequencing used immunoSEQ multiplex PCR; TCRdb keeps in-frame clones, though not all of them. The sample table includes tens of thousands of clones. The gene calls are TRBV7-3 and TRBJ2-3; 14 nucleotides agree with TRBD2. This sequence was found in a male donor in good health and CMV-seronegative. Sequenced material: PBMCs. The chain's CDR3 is CASSQGTSGGTQYF. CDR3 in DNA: TGTGCCAGCAGCCAGGGGACTAGCGGGGGTACGCAGTATTTT.